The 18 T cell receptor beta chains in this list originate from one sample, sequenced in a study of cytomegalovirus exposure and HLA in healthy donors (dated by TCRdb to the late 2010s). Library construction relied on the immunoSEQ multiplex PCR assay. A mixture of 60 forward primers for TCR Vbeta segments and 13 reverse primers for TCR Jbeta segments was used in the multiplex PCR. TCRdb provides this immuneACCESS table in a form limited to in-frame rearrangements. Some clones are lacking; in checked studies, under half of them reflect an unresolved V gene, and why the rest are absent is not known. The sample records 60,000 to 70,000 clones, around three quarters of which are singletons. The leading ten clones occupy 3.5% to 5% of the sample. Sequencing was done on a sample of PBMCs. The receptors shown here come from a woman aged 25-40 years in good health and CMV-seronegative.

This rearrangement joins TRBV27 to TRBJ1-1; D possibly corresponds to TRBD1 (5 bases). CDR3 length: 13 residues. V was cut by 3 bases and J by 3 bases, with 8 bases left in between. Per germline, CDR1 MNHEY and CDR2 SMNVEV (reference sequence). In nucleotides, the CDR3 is TGTGCCAGCAGTTTTGACAGAGACACTGAAGCTTTCTTT. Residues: CASSFDRDTEAFF.

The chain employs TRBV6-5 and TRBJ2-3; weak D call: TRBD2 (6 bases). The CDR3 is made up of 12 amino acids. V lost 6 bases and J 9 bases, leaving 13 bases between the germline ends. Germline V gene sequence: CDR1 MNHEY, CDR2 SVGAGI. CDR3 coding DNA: TGTGCCAGCAGCCCGGGAGTCAAGACGCAGTATTTT. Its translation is CASSPGVKTQYF.

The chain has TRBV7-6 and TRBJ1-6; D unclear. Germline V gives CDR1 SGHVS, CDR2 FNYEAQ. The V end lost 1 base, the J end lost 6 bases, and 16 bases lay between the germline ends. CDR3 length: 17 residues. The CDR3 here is CASSLVGGDRSNSPLHF. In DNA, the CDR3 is TGTGCCAGCAGCTTAGTCGGCGGGGATCGCTCTAATTCACCCCTCCACTTT.

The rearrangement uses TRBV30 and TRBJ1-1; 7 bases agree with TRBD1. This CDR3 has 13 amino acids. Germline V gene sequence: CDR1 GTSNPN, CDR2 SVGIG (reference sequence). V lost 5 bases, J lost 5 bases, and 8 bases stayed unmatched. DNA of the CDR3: TGTGCCTGGGTGACAGGGTATCGGACTGAAGCTTTCTTT. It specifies CAWVTGYRTEAFF. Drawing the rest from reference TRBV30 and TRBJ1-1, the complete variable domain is SQTIHQWPATLVQPVGSPLSLECTVEGTSNPNLYWYRQAAGRGLQLLFYSVGIGQISSEVPQNLSASRPQDRQFILSSKKLLLSDSGFYLCAWVTGYRTEAFFGQGTRLTVV.

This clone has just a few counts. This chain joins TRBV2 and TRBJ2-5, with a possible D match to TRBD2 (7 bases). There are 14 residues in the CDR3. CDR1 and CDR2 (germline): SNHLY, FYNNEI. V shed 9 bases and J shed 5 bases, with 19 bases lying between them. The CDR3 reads CARAGIGGDETQYF. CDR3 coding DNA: TGTGCCAGAGCGGGGATAGGGGGAGACGAGACCCAGTACTTC.

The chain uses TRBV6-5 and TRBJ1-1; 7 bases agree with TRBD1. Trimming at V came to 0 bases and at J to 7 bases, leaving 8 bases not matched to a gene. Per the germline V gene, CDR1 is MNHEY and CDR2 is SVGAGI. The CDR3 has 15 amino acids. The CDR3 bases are TGTGCCAGCAGTTACTCAAGGACAGGCCTTATTGAAGCTTTCTTT. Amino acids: CASSYSRTGLIEAFF.

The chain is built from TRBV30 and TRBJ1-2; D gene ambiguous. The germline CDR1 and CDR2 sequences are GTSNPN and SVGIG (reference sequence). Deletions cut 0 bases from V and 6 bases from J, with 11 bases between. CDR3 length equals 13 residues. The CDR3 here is CAWSVLAANGYTF. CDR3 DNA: TGTGCCTGGAGTGTACTTGCGGCAAATGGCTACACCTTC.

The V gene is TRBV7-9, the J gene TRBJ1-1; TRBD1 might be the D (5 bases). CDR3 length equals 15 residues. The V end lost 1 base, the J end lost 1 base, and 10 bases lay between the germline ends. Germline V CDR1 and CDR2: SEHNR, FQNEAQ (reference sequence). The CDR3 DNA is TGTGCCAGCAGCTTAGGCGTCGGGGGGAACACTGAAGCTTTCTTT. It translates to CASSLGVGGNTEAFF.

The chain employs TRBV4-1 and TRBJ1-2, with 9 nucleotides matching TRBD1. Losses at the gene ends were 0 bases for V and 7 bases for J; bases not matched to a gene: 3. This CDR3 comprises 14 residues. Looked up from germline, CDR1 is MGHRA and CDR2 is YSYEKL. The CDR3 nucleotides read TGCGCCAGCAGCCAAGATCAACAGGGGGCTGGCTACACCTTC. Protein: CASSQDQQGAGYTF.

This CDR3 is CASAVSGAYNEQFF. CDR3 bases: TGTGCCAGCGCGGTTAGCGGGGCCTACAATGAGCAGTTCTTC. The rearrangement joins TRBV25-1 to TRBJ2-1, with 8 bases aligning to TRBD2. The V gene end was trimmed by 8 bases and the J gene end by 2 bases; junction bases not matched to a gene: 5. The CDR3 is 14 residues long. Looked up from germline, CDR1 is MGHDK and CDR2 is SYGVNS.

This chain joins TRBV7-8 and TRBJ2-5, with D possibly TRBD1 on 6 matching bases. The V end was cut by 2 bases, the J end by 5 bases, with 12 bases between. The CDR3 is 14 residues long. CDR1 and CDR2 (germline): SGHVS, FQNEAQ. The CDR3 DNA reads TGTGCCAGCAGCTTACGCAGGGGAATTGAGACCCAGTACTTC. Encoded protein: CASSLRRGIETQYF.

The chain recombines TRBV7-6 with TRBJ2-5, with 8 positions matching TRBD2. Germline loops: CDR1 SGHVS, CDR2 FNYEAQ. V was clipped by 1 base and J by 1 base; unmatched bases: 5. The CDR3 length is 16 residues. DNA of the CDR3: TGTGCCAGCAGCTTAGGGGCGGGGGGCCTCCAAGAGACCCAGTACTTC. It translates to CASSLGAGGLQETQYF.

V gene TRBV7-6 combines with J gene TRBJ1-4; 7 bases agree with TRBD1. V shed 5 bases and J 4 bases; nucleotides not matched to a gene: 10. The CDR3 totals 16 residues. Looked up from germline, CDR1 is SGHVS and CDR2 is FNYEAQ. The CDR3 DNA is TGTGCCAGCAGCAATATACCGGGACAGTTTAATGAAAAACTGTTTTTT. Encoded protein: CASSNIPGQFNEKLFF.

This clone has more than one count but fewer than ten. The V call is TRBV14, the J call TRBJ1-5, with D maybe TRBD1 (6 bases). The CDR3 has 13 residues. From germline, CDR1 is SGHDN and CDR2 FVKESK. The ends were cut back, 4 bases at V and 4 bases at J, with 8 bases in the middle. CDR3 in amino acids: CASSRGRNQPQHF. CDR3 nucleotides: TGTGCCAGCAGCCGGGGGCGGAATCAGCCCCAGCATTTT.

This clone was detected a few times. The CDR3 region has the DNA TGTGCCAGCAGCCAAGGACAGTCAGAGACCCAGTACTTC. Translating it yields CASSQGQSETQYF. The V gene is TRBV9, the J gene TRBJ2-5, with D perhaps TRBD1 (6 bases). From germline, CDR1 is SGDLS and CDR2 YYNGEE. Trimming removed 4 bases from V and 4 bases from J, with 11 bases in between. The length of the CDR3 is 13 residues.

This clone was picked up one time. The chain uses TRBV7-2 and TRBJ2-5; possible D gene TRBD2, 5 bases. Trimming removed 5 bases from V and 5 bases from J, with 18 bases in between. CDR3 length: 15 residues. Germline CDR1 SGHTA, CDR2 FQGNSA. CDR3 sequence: CASSNGNGIRETQYF. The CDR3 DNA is TGTGCCAGCAGCAACGGTAACGGGATCCGGGAGACCCAGTACTTC.

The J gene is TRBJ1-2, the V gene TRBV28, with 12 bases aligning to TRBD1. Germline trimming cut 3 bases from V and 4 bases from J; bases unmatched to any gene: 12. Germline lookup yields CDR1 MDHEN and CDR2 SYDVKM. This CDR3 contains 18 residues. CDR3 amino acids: CASSFPPGQGAFSYGYTF. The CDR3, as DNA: TGTGCCAGCAGTTTCCCCCCGGGACAGGGGGCTTTTAGCTATGGCTACACCTTC.

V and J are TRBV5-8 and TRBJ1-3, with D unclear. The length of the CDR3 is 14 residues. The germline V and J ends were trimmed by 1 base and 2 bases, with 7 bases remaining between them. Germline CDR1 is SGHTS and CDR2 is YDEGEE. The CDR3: CASSLPGTGNTIYF. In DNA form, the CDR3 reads TGTGCCAGCAGCTTGCCCGGGACTGGAAACACCATATATTTT.